This TCR beta chain derives from a study of blood T cell repertoires in COVID-19. Overall study: Sources were T cells, B-cell-depleted T cells, or PBMCs; the material itself was cDNA or gDNA.

Study processing details: Estimation of nucleated cell counts was performed using reference gene primer amplification. Repertoires were generated with immunoSEQ multiplex PCR, while TCRdb's copy carries only in-frame clones and drops some. V, J and clone size reflect that table, while D and trimming were determined from the DNA. The table records approximately 290,000 clones, roughly 85% of them present only once. This CDR3 spans 14 amino acids. The germline V gene has CDR1 MDHEN and CDR2 SYDVKM. The V gene end was trimmed by 3 bases and the J gene end by 8 bases; junction bases not matched to a gene: 5. The cohort comprised adults aged 18 to 89 years residing in approximately 25 US areas. Allocation to cohorts depended on clinical history reported by the participants.

The J gene is TRBJ1-2, the V gene TRBV28; 11 bases are a match to TRBD1. The receptor's source is a woman in her 30s who had recovered from COVID-19. Sequencing was carried out using PBMCs or T cells enriched from blood (not recorded which). In DNA form, the CDR3 reads TGTGCCAGCAGTTTGGGACAGGGGGGCGGGGGCTACACCTTC. This translates into CASSLGQGGGGYTF.